Reported below is one T cell receptor beta chain. This clone was detected only a few times. Its antigen has not been determined. Per-nucleotide qualities are absent, and no much larger clonotype sits a single base away. The sample originates from a study of blood T cell repertoires in COVID-19 (TCRdb year 2020). Describing the broader study: The collaborator samples originated in the United States, Italy and Spain and spanned the acute and convalescent phases of COVID-19. The material from the prospective study consisted of cDNA or gDNA derived from T cells, B-cell-depleted T cells, or PBMCs. The dataset comprised deeply sampled blood TCRbeta repertoires from subjects exposed to, actively infected with, or recovered from COVID-19. The repertoires were released in a freely available public database meant as a resource for research on the immune response to SARS-CoV-2. Samples came from the ongoing ImmuneRACE study (first 160 participants) plus 1,254 subjects from 6 global collaborators. Nearly every sample came with metadata listing a de-identified subject ID, COVID-19 status, age in years and sex. Where available, HLA class I and class II types were obtained from metadata supplied by the sample provider rather than from assay-based typing.

Collaborating institutions collected whole blood in K2EDTA tubes following their own protocols. For TCRbeta analysis, collaborator samples were shipped as frozen whole blood, as isolated PBMCs, or as DNA extracted from either sample type. TCRbeta CDR3 regions were amplified from genomic DNA by means of the immunoSEQ Assay, a bias-controlled multiplex PCR. The authors' pipeline ran thus. The number of nucleated cells in each sample was estimated from the amplification of reference gene primers within the assay. To quantify the absolute abundance of each unique TCRbeta CDR3 rearrangement, sequence reads were collapsed and filtered. For each sample, productive Simpson clonality was calculated as the square root of Simpson's diversity index across productive rearrangements. The clones in this table, taken by TCRdb from immuneACCESS, are in-frame only. Not every clone is retained; where verified, under half of the shortfall comes from an unresolved V gene, and the cause of the rest is unknown. V and J calls and clone size are as listed in that table; D and trimming were resolved from the DNA. The sample table lists 150,000 to 200,000 clones, about 80% of them with a count of one. Under 3% of the sample is taken by the ten largest.

CDR1 and CDR2 were assigned from the germline V gene as SNHLY and FYNNEI. The CDR3 covers 14 residues, taking in both the cysteine and the phenylalanine. Kept here is only the CDR3 DNA, which spans 42 bases and is read in frame from base 1. V sheds 6 bases and J sheds 0 bases, leaving 8 bases between their ends. What the study reported, not specific to this receptor: How much clinical and demographic metadata was included differed by source and by participant, and the metadata was provided uncurated.

The clonotype originates from a human donor with acute or convalescent COVID-19. The donor label of this sample is uncertain. The chain joins TRBV2 to TRBJ1-4; no D segment can be confidently identified. The sequencing sample was made of peripheral blood. The CDR3: CASRQISTNEKLFF. The bases are TGTGCCAGCAGACAGATTTCAACTAATGAAAAACTGTTTTTT.